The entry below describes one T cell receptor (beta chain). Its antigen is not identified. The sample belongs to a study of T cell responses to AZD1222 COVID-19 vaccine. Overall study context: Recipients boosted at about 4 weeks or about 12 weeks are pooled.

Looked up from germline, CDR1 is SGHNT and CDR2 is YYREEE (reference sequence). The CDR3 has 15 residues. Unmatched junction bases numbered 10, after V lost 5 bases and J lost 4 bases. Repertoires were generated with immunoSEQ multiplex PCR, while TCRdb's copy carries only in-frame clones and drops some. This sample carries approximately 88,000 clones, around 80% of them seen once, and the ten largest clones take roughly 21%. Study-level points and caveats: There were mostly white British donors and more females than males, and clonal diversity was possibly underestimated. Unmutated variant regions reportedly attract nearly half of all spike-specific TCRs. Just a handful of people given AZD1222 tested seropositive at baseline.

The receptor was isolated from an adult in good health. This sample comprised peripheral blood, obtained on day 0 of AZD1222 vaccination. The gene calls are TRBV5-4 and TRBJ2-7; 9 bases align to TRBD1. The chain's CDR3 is CASSFKGQGRYEQYF. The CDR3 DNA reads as TGTGCCAGCAGTTTTAAAGGACAGGGGAGATACGAGCAGTACTTC.